This entry lists 14 T cell receptor beta chains sequenced from one sample in a study of blood T cell repertoires in COVID-19. This table comes from immunoSEQ multiplex PCR, and its TCRdb copy is limited to in-frame clones, with some not included. Among approximately 190,000 clones listed, around 84% were seen once. Sequencing used peripheral blood. The receptors derive from a man aged 25-45 years with active or convalescent COVID-19.

This clone was seen only a few times. The chain employs TRBV4-3 and TRBJ2-7, with TRBD2 matching over 10 bases. Germline trimming cut 0 bases from V and 12 bases from J; bases unmatched to any gene: 17. Germline values: CDR1 LGHNA, CDR2 YSLEER. This CDR3 spans 17 amino acids. The CDR3 is CASSQDHSSGSTGWPYF. The CDR3 DNA reads TGCGCCAGCAGCCAAGACCACTCTAGCGGGAGTACAGGATGGCCGTACTTC.

The V call is TRBV9, the J call TRBJ2-1, with TRBD2 matching over 9 bases. In germline, CDR1 is SGDLS, CDR2 YYNGEE. V shed 4 bases and J 3 bases; nucleotides not matched to a gene: 2. The length of the CDR3 is 14 residues. Written as DNA, the CDR3 is TGTGCCAGCAGCCGCGGGGGGGACTACAATGAGCAGTTCTTC. Translating gives CASSRGGDYNEQFF.

J is TRBJ2-1 and V is TRBV9; 15 bases are shared with TRBD2. Germline values: CDR1 SGDLS, CDR2 YYNGEE. This CDR3 comprises 17 residues. V dropped 4 bases and J dropped 5; count of bases not matched to a gene: 7. This CDR3 reads CASSPGTSGGPNNEQFF. CDR3 in DNA: TGTGCCAGCAGCCCCGGGACTAGCGGGGGGCCTAACAATGAGCAGTTCTTC.

The rearrangement joins TRBV2 to TRBJ1-6; 9 bases agree with TRBD1. CDR3 length equals 13 residues. The V gene's germline CDR1 is SNHLY and CDR2 FYNNEI. V lost 4 bases, J lost 8 bases, and 0 bases stayed unmatched. The CDR3 reads CASSGQGDSPLHF. As DNA, the CDR3 is TGTGCCAGCAGTGGACAGGGGGATTCACCCCTCCACTTT.

The chain links TRBV7-2 to TRBJ1-2, with D possibly TRBD1 on 6 matching bases. V was shortened by 1 base and J by 7 bases, with 19 bases between the two germline ends. Germline-derived CDR1 and CDR2 are SGHTA and FQGNSA. There are 16 residues in the CDR3. The CDR3 loop is CASSLGSRGQSGGYTF. The CDR3 nucleotides read TGTGCCAGCAGCTTAGGGAGCAGGGGCCAGAGTGGTGGCTACACCTTC.

As to this clone: The identical CDR3 is also encoded by other nucleotide sequences in the sample. The CDR3 DNA reads as TGTGCCAGCAGTGGACAGGGGGCAAGGCAGCCCCAGCATTTT. This translates into CASSGQGARQPQHF. The gene calls are TRBV6-6 and TRBJ1-5, with 11 bases fitting TRBD1. V lost 5 bases to trimming and J lost 7 bases; unmatched junction nucleotides: 4. The CDR3 extends over 14 amino acids. Germline V lookup: CDR1 MNHNY, CDR2 SVGAGI (reference sequence).

The chain links TRBV10-3 to TRBJ2-7, with D tentatively TRBD2 (6 bases). Germline V gives CDR1 ENHRY, CDR2 SYGVKD. The CDR3 is 16 residues long. The V gene lost 1 base and the J gene lost 0 bases, with 13 bases spanning the gap. The CDR3 sequence: CAISELTTRSSYEQYF. The DNA of the CDR3 is TGTGCCATCAGTGAGTTAACGACTAGAAGCTCCTACGAGCAGTACTTC.

The V call is TRBV7-2, the J call TRBJ2-3; TRBD2 matches at 15 bases. Trimming took 5 bases from V and 4 from J; bases not matched to a gene: 4. Germline CDR1 and CDR2: SGHTA and FQGNSA. CDR3 size: 16 residues. This CDR3 is CASSRTSGRVADTQYF. The DNA for the CDR3 is TGTGCCAGCAGCCGGACTAGCGGGAGGGTGGCAGATACGCAGTATTTT.

J is TRBJ1-1 and V is TRBV20-1; D unclear. The CDR3 extends over 11 amino acids. Germline CDR1 DFQATT, CDR2 SNEGSKA (reference sequence). V was cut by 6 bases and J by 5 bases, with 10 bases left in between. In DNA form, the CDR3 reads TGCAGTGCCGCACATACGACTGAAGCTTTCTTT. Its protein is CSAAHTTEAFF.

The chain links TRBV30 to TRBJ2-1, with 10 bases identical to TRBD1. The CDR3 has 15 amino acids. V trimming: 2 bases; J trimming: 6 bases; junction bases outside the gene matches: 7. Germline assignment: CDR1 GTSNPN and CDR2 SVGIG (reference sequence). CDR3 region: CAWSTGTGVSNEQFF. DNA of the CDR3: TGTGCCTGGAGTACAGGGACAGGGGTTTCCAATGAGCAGTTCTTC.

J is TRBJ1-2 and V is TRBV30; possible D gene TRBD1, 5 bases. This CDR3 region has 13 residues. V shed 5 bases and J shed 4 bases, with 14 bases lying between them. CDR1 GTSNPN and CDR2 SVGIG come from the germline V gene (reference sequence). The chain's CDR3 is CAWGLLQGYGYTF. In nucleotides, the CDR3 is TGTGCCTGGGGTCTTCTCCAGGGCTATGGCTACACCTTC.

This chain links TRBV2 with TRBJ1-5; 8 bases are shared with TRBD1. Germline V gene lookup returns CDR1 SNHLY and CDR2 FYNNEI. This CDR3 is built from 15 residues. Unmatched junction bases numbered 10, after V lost 6 bases and J lost 6 bases. The CDR3 reads CASRVNRGVGQPQHF. The DNA of the CDR3 is TGTGCCAGCAGAGTTAACAGGGGGGTTGGTCAGCCCCAGCATTTT.

The chain is built from TRBV11-3 and TRBJ1-4; no clear D gene. Germline-derived CDR1 and CDR2 are SGHNT and YENEEA. CDR3 size: 16 residues. V was trimmed by 2 bases and J by 3 bases, leaving 13 bases between them. The CDR3 loop reads CASSLRGGRANEKLFF. CDR3 nucleotide sequence: TGTGCCAGCAGCTTAAGAGGAGGGCGAGCTAATGAAAAACTGTTTTTT.

The rearrangement links TRBV7-9 to TRBJ2-5; 7 bases map to TRBD1. Germline-derived CDR1 and CDR2 are SEHNR and FQNEAQ (reference sequence). This CDR3 contains 16 residues. V was pared by 2 bases and J by 2 bases, with 8 bases of the junction left unmatched. The CDR3 protein is CASSLIPGTVQETQYF. The DNA of the CDR3 is TGTGCCAGCAGCTTAATACCGGGGACAGTACAAGAGACCCAGTACTTC.